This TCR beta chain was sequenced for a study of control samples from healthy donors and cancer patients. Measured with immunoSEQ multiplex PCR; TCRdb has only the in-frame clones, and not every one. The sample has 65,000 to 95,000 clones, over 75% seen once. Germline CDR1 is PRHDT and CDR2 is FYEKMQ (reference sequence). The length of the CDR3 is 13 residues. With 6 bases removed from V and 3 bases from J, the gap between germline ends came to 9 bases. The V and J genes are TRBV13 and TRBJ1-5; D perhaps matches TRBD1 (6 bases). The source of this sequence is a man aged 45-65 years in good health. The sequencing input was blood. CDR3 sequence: CASSQGPNQPQHF. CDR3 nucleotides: TGTGCCAGCAGTCAGGGGCCCAATCAGCCCCAGCATTTT.